Following are 26 T cell receptor beta chains from one sample sequenced in a study of blood T cell repertoires in COVID-19. The table came from immunoSEQ multiplex PCR; TCRdb's copy has only in-frame clones and leaves some out. Among 150,000 to 180,000 clones, 78% were seen once, and the ten largest hold around 1.5%. Sequencing input: peripheral blood. Receptors originate from an older man with acute or convalescent COVID-19.

This chain joins TRBV18 and TRBJ2-7; D might be TRBD2 (6 bases). The CDR3 runs 17 residues. The germline CDR1 and CDR2 sequences are KGHSH and LQKENI. With 1 base removed from V and 0 bases from J, the gap between germline ends came to 16 bases. CDR3 in amino acids: CASSPRTLPEGSYEQYF. The CDR3 DNA sequence: TGTGCCAGCTCACCACGGACCCTTCCGGAGGGCTCCTACGAGCAGTACTTC.

The genes are TRBV30 and TRBJ1-3, with 7 positions matching TRBD1. The CDR3 runs 16 residues. Germline CDR1 and CDR2: GTSNPN and SVGIG (reference sequence). V gave up 4 bases and J gave up 0 bases; unmatched junction bases: 9. CDR3 protein: CAWTRGIISSGNTIYF. CDR3 nucleotides: TGTGCCTGGACCAGGGGGATAATTAGCTCTGGAAACACCATATATTTT.

This clone has ten or more counts. This chain joins TRBV19 and TRBJ2-5, with TRBD2 identical over 14 bases. The V and J ends lost 6 bases and 4 bases, in that order; junction bases with no gene match: 10. The CDR3 sequence is 17 residues long. CDR1 is LNHDA, CDR2 SQIVND, per germline (reference sequence). The CDR3 here is CASSQGATSGGAETQYF. CDR3 nucleotides: TGTGCCAGTAGCCAAGGGGCGACTAGCGGGGGGGCAGAGACCCAGTACTTC. The full variable domain, completed using reference TRBV19 and TRBJ2-5, is DGGITQSPKYLFRKEGQNVTLSCEQNLNHDAMYWYRQDPGQGLRLIYYSQIVNDFQKGDIAEGYSVSREKKESFPLTVTSAQKNPTAFYLCASSQGATSGGAETQYFGPGTRLLVL.

The chain combines TRBV5-1 with TRBJ2-7; the D gene is possibly TRBD2 (5 bases). Germline-derived CDR1 and CDR2 are SGHRS and YFSETQ. Between the trimmed V and J ends, which lost 4 bases and 2 bases, there was a span of 22 bases. CDR3 length equals 17 residues. As DNA, the CDR3 is TGCGCCAGCAGCGGCTCTGCGATCTCTAGCTCACCCTACGAGCAGTACTTC. Encoded protein: CASSGSAISSSPYEQYF.

This sequence joins TRBV21-1 and TRBJ2-3; the table's D gene call, TRBD2, was not cross checked with the DNA. TRBV21-1 is flagged as a pseudogene. The CDR3 loop spans 14 amino acids. Written as DNA, the CDR3 is TGTGCCAGCACTTTTTCAGCGGGGTCAGATACGCAGTATTTT. Its translation: CASTFSAGSDTQYF.

The J gene is TRBJ1-1, the V gene TRBV7-2, with TRBD1 matching over 7 bases. This CDR3 spans 14 amino acids. The ends lost 3 bases at V and 5 bases at J; junction bases unmatched: 6. Germline V gene sequence: CDR1 SGHTA, CDR2 FQGNSA. CDR3 in amino acids: CASSFSNRGTEAFF. In DNA form, the CDR3 reads TGTGCCAGCAGCTTCAGCAACAGGGGTACTGAAGCTTTCTTT.

The V gene is TRBV6-1, the J gene TRBJ2-5, with 7 bases lining up with TRBD1. Looked up from germline, CDR1 is MNHNS and CDR2 is SASEGT. J lost 1 base, V lost 0 bases, and 5 bases had no gene match. There are 16 residues in the CDR3. The CDR3 nucleotides are TGTGCCAGCAGTGAAGCGCATGGGACAGTCCAAGAGACCCAGTACTTC. This encodes CASSEAHGTVQETQYF.

V usage is TRBV5-4 and J usage is TRBJ1-2, with 10 positions matching TRBD1. The trim removed 0 bases at V and 8 bases at J, leaving 4 bases unmatched. Germline CDR1 is SGHNT and CDR2 is YYREEE (reference sequence). This CDR3 has 14 residues. The CDR3 here is CASSLGDRGRGYTF. The CDR3 DNA is TGTGCCAGCAGCTTGGGGGACAGGGGCCGAGGCTACACCTTC.

CDR3 bases: TGTGCCAGCAGCCCGAGGGACAGTAACACTGAAGCTTTCTTT. Protein sequence: CASSPRDSNTEAFF. The chain employs TRBV9 and TRBJ1-1, with 7 bases identical to TRBD1. With V trimmed by 4 bases and J by 2 bases, 5 bases remained unmatched. Germline CDR1 is SGDLS and CDR2 is YYNGEE. The CDR3 has 14 amino acids.

In this sample, this clone turned up a few times. The chain has TRBV27 and TRBJ2-7; 10 nucleotides agree with TRBD1. CDR1 and CDR2 from the germline V gene are MNHEY and SMNVEV (reference sequence). The CDR3 loop spans 15 amino acids. V dropped 5 bases and J dropped 2; count of bases not matched to a gene: 6. CDR3 bases: TGTGCCAGCAGTAGTGGACAGGGGGGTACCTACGAGCAGTACGTC. This encodes CASSSGQGGTYEQYV.

About this clone itself: Other DNA variants within this sample encode the same CDR3. The genes are TRBV29-1 and TRBJ1-1, with D possibly matching TRBD1 (6 bases). The CDR3 spans 12 residues. V lost 3 bases, J lost 4 bases, and 9 bases lay in between. Germline-derived CDR1 and CDR2 are SQVTM and ANQGSEA. CDR3 sequence (DNA): TGCAGCGTTGAGGGAGGGGGCACTGAAGCTTTCTTT. This codes for CSVEGGGTEAFF. The variable domain in full, with the rest retrieved from reference TRBV29-1 and TRBJ1-1, is SAVISQKPSRDICQRGTSLTIQCQVDSQVTMMFWYRQQPGQSLTLIATANQGSEATYESGFVIDKFPISRPNLTFSTLTVSNMSPEDSSIYLCSVEGGGTEAFFGQGTRLTVV.

The CDR3 DNA is TGTGCCAGCAGCCAACTAGCGGGGGGGTTTTTCTATGAGCAGTTCTTC. Its translation: CASSQLAGGFFYEQFF. The chain combines TRBV3-1 (or the pseudogene TRBV3-2) with TRBJ2-1; 12 bases align to TRBD2. Germline V lookup: CDR1 LGHDT, CDR2 YNNKEL (reference sequence). This CDR3 is 16 amino acids long. Losses at the gene ends were 2 bases for V and 8 bases for J; bases not matched to a gene: 7.

The J gene is TRBJ2-2, the V gene TRBV21-1; TRBD1 is taken as the D call from the table, unchecked against the DNA. TRBV21-1 constitutes a pseudogene. The CDR3 is made up of 14 amino acids. CDR3 coding DNA: TGTGCGACTGGGGGCCAGGGGGACACCGGGGAGCTGTTTTTT. This translates into CATGGQGDTGELFF.

In this sample, this clone turned up a few times. The chain uses TRBV11-2 and TRBJ2-3, with TRBD2 matching 7 bases. The J segment lost 1 base and the V segment lost 4 bases, leaving 11 bases of the junction unmatched. Germline V gene data show CDR1 as SGHAT and CDR2 as FQNNGV. CDR3 length: 17 residues. CDR3 nucleotide sequence: TGTGCCAGCAGCTCCCGGGGGGTGCGGGCTCGCACAGATACGCAGTATTTT. It is translated as CASSSRGVRARTDTQYF.

V usage is TRBV5-5 and J usage is TRBJ2-2; 8 bases are shared with TRBD1. Germline V lookup: CDR1 SGHKS, CDR2 YYEKEE (reference sequence). With V trimmed by 2 bases and J by 3 bases, 3 bases remained unmatched. The CDR3 extends over 15 amino acids. Written as DNA, the CDR3 is TGTGCCAGCAGCTTAAGACAGGGGTACACCGGGGAGCTGTTTTTT. The encoded protein is CASSLRQGYTGELFF.

The chain combines TRBV19 with TRBJ1-1; D uncertain. CDR1 LNHDA and CDR2 SQIVND come from the germline V gene (reference sequence). V was pared by 5 bases and J by 5 bases, with 18 bases between. The CDR3 is 15 residues long. CDR3 in amino acids: CASSPGGGRETEAFF. CDR3 nucleotides: TGTGCCAGTAGTCCAGGCGGAGGACGTGAGACTGAAGCTTTCTTT.

J is TRBJ2-2 and V is TRBV5-4; possible D gene TRBD1, 6 bases. The CDR3 is made up of 14 amino acids. Germline V gene sequence: CDR1 SGHNT, CDR2 YYREEE (reference sequence). The V end lost 4 bases, the J end lost 3 bases, and 10 bases lay between the germline ends. This CDR3 reads CASSIRTDTGELFF. The DNA for the CDR3 is TGTGCCAGCAGCATAAGGACAGACACCGGGGAGCTGTTTTTT.

This chain uses TRBV20-1 with TRBJ2-7; 9 bases align to TRBD1. With 3 bases clipped from V and 5 bases from J, the junction kept 5 bases outside the gene matches. CDR1 and CDR2 (germline): DFQATT, SNEGSKA (reference sequence). The CDR3 length is 13 residues. The CDR3 sequence is CSASKDRGHEQYF. CDR3 in DNA: TGCAGTGCTAGTAAGGACAGGGGCCACGAGCAGTACTTC.

The chain carries TRBV9 and TRBJ2-7; 10 bases agree with TRBD2. Germline CDR1 reads SGDLS; CDR2 reads YYNGEE. The CDR3 runs to 15 residues. V shed 2 bases and J 0 bases; nucleotides not matched to a gene: 2. As DNA, the CDR3 is TGTGCCAGCAGCGTTAGCGGGGGGAGCTCCTACGAGCAGTACTTC. This gives the protein CASSVSGGSSYEQYF.

This clone came up a few times. The chain employs TRBV3-1 (or the pseudogene TRBV3-2) and TRBJ1-3, with no clear D. In germline, CDR1 is LGHDT, CDR2 YNNKEL (reference sequence). V lost 4 bases, J lost 7 bases, and 17 bases lay in between. The CDR3 consists of 15 residues. CDR3 in DNA: TGTGCCAGCAGCCCCCGGGGAGGGCGCGGGAACACCATATATTTT. Its protein is CASSPRGGRGNTIYF.

The chain combines TRBV19 with TRBJ1-6; D gene uncertain. CDR1 and CDR2 (germline): LNHDA, SQIVND (reference sequence). V dropped 6 bases and J dropped 10 bases, with 13 bases sitting between them. The CDR3 spans 13 residues. The CDR3 is CASSTNARSPLHF. The CDR3 DNA sequence: TGTGCCAGTAGCACGAACGCCAGGTCACCCCTCCACTTT.

The chain recombines TRBV5-8 with TRBJ1-5; 12 bases are a match to TRBD1. Trimming cost V 4 bases and J 7 bases; bases outside gene matches: 9. The germline CDR1 and CDR2 sequences are SGHTS and YDEGEE. The CDR3 covers 16 residues. The CDR3 loop reads CASSRRGQGAEQPQHF. The CDR3 DNA follows: TGTGCCAGCAGCCGGAGGGGACAGGGGGCAGAGCAGCCCCAGCATTTT.

The chain combines TRBV6-6 with TRBJ1-5; 7 nucleotides align to TRBD1. CDR3 length: 13 amino acids. CDR1 is MNHNY, CDR2 SVGAGI, per germline (reference sequence). V trimming: 8 bases; J trimming: 5 bases; junction bases outside the gene matches: 6. The DNA for the CDR3 is TGTGCCAGCGTTGAGGGGGCAGATCAGCCCCAGCATTTT. Its translation: CASVEGADQPQHF.

J is TRBJ2-5 and V is TRBV29-1; TRBD1 is a possible D gene (5 bases). Trimming stripped 7 bases from V and 4 bases from J, with 13 bases between. Looked up from germline, CDR1 is SQVTM and CDR2 is ANQGSEA. The CDR3 length is 12 residues. The CDR3 DNA is TGCAGCGGACAAACAAGGGGAGAGACCCAGTACTTC. It encodes CSGQTRGETQYF.

V and J are TRBV5-4 and TRBJ2-1, with 7 bases that match TRBD2. The ends lost 3 bases at V and 6 bases at J; junction bases unmatched: 12. Germline V lookup: CDR1 SGHNT, CDR2 YYREEE (reference sequence). The CDR3 runs to 16 residues. The CDR3 region is CASSSPPAGNLNEQFF. DNA of the CDR3: TGTGCCAGCAGCTCCCCCCCAGCGGGGAACCTCAATGAGCAGTTCTTC.

Details on this clone: Germline is not matched at one junction end, which may reflect a read error. The J gene is TRBJ2-3, the V gene TRBV7-7, with D possibly being TRBD2 (7 bases). The germline CDR1 and CDR2 sequences are SSHAT and FNYEAQ (reference sequence). The CDR3 runs to 14 residues. The DNA of the CDR3 is TGTGCTAGCAGCTTAGACGGGGGGCCAGATACGCAGTATTTT. Protein: CASSLDGGPDTQYF.